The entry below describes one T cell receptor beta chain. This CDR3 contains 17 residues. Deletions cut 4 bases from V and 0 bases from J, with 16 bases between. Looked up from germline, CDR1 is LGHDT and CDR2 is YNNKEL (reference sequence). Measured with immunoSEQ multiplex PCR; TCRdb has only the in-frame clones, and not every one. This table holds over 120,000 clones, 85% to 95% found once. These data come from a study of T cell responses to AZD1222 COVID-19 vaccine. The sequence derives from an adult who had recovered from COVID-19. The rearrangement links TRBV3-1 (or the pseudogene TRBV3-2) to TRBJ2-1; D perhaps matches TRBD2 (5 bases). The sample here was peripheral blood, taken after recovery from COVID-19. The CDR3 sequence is CASSPRGWGDSYNEQFF. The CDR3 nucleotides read TGTGCCAGCAGCCCCCGTGGTTGGGGAGACTCCTACAATGAGCAGTTCTTC.